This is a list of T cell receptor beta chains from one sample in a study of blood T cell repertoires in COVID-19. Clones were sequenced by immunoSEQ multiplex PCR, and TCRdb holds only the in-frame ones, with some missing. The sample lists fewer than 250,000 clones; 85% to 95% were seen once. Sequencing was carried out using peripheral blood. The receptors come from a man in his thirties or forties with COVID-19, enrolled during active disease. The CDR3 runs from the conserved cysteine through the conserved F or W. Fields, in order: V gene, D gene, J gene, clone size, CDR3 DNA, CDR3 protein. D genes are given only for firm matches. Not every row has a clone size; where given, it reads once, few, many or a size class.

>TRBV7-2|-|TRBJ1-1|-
TGTGCCAGCAGCTTCTCAGGGGAAACTGAAGCTTTCTTT
CASSFSGETEAFF
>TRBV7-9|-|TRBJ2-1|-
TGTGCCAGCAGCTTGGGCCGCAATGAGCAGTTCTTC
CASSLGRNEQFF
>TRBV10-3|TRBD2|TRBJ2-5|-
TGTGCCACCAAACTAGCGGGGGCGGAAGAGACCCAGTACTTC
CATKLAGAEETQYF
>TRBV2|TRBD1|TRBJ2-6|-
TGTGCCAGCAATAGACAGGGCTCTGGGGCCAACGTCCTGACTTTC
CASNRQGSGANVLTF
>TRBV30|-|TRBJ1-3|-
TGTGCCTGGAGACAGACCTCTGGAAACACCATATATTTT
CAWRQTSGNTIYF
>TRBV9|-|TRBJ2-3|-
TGTGCCAGCCGCCTGGGGCCCCTTAGCACAGATACGCAGTATTTT
CASRLGPLSTDTQYF
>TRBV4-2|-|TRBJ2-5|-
TGTGCCAGCAGCCAAGTTTCCGAAGAGACCCAGTACTTC
CASSQVSEETQYF
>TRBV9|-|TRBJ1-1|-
TGTGCCAGCGGGAGGGAGCAGAACACTGAAGCTTTCTTT
CASGREQNTEAFF
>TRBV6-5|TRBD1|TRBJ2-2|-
TGTGCCAGCAGTTACTCGGACAGGGCCAGGGAGCTGTTTTTT
CASSYSDRARELFF
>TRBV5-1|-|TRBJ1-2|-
TGCGCCAGCAGCCCGACAGGAGTAACCTATGGCTACACCTTC
CASSPTGVTYGYTF
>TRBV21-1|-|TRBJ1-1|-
TGTGCCAGCCTGGGACAGTTGAACACTGAAGCTTTCTTT
CASLGQLNTEAFF
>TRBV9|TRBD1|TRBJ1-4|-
TGTGCCAGCAGCGCCCGGACAGGGACCGGTAATGAAAAACTGTTTTTT
CASSARTGTGNEKLFF
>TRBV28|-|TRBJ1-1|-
TGTGCCAGCAGTTTAGTGGGCTTGACTGAAGCTTTCTTT
CASSLVGLTEAFF
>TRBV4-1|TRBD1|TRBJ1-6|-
TGCGCCAGCAGCTCCCGACAGGGGGTTAATTCACCCCTCCACTTT
CASSSRQGVNSPLHF
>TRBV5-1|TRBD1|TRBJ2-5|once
TGCGCCAGCAGTCTAAAGGCAGGGGGCCAAGAGACCCAGTACTTC
CASSLKAGGQETQYF
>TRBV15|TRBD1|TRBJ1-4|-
TGTGCCACCAGCAGAGGGACAGGGAGGGGATTAACTAATGAAAAACTGTTTTTT
CATSRGTGRGLTNEKLFF
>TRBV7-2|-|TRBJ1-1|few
TGTGCCAGCAGCCTGTTCGGACAGATCATGAACACTGAAGCTTTCTTT
CASSLFGQIMNTEAFF
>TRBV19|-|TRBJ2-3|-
TGTGCCAGTAGACCCAGGGTTACAGATACGCAGTATTTT
CASRPRVTDTQYF
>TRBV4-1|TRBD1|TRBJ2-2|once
TGCGCCAGCAGCCACCGGACAGGGCGGATCGGGGAGCTGTTTTTT
CASSHRTGRIGELFF
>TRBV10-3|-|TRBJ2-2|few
TGTGCCATCCGGCCTAGCGAGAACACCGGGGAGCTGTTTTTT
CAIRPSENTGELFF
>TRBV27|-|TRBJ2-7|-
TGTGCCAGCAGCTATACCGGGACTCTCCTCTACGAGCAGTACTTC
CASSYTGTLLYEQYF
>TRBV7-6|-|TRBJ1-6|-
TGTGCCAGCAGCCTAAAATACTCGGAGAGCTCCTATAATTCACCCCTCCACTTT
CASSLKYSESSYNSPLHF
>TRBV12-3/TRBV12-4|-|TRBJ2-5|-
TGTGCCAGCAGATCCACAGGGCAAGAGACCCAGTACTTC
CASRSTGQETQYF
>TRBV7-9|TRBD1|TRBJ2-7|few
TGTGCCAGCAGCCCGAGACAGGGGAGCGAACGCGAGCAGTACTTC
CASSPRQGSEREQYF
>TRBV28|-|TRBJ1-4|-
TGTGCCAGCAGCCCTCGGACATTGCCAGAAAAACTGTTTTTT
CASSPRTLPEKLFF
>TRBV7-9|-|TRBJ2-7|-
TGTGCCAGCAGCTTAGGGACAGCCTTACTCTACGAGCAGTACTTC
CASSLGTALLYEQYF
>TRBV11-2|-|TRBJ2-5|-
TGTGCCAGCAGCTTAGCCCTTAAGTACACGGAGACCCAGTACTTC
CASSLALKYTETQYF
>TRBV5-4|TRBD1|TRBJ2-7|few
TGTGCCAGCAGCTTCAGGGGGCAGAGCTACGAGCAGTACTTC
CASSFRGQSYEQYF
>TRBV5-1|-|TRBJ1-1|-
TGCGCCAGCACCCCGAGGGTAGGGATGAACACTGAAGCTTTCTTT
CASTPRVGMNTEAFF
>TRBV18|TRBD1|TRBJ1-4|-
TGTGCCAGCTCACCCACGACAGGGGGGAATGAAAAACTGTTTTTT
CASSPTTGGNEKLFF
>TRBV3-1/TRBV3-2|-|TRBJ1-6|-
TGTGCCAGCAGCCCAGTTCGGGAGAATTCACCCCTCCACTTT
CASSPVRENSPLHF
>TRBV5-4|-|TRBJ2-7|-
TGTGCCAGCAGCTCGAGCTCCTACGAGCAGTACTTC
CASSSSSYEQYF
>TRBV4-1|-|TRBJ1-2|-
TGCGCCAGCAGCCACCCGACAGAGATTGTTAACTATGGCTACACCTTC
CASSHPTEIVNYGYTF
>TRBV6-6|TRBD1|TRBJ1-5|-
TGTGCCAGCAGCCCAGGGGGAGGTCAGCCCCAGCATTTT
CASSPGGGQPQHF
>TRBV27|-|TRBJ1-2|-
TGTGCCAGCAGCGCCGGGACACTATATGGCTACACCTTC
CASSAGTLYGYTF
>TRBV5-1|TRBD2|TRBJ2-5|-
TGCGCCAGCAGCGGGGCACTAGCGGACCAAGAGACCCAGTACTTC
CASSGALADQETQYF
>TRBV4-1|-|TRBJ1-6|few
TGCGCCAGCAGCCAAGATTTGGGAAGAATCGGGGATTCACCCCTCCACTTT
CASSQDLGRIGDSPLHF
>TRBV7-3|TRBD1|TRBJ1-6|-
TGTGCCAGCAGCTTATCGGGACAGGAGTATAATTCACCCCTCCACTTT
CASSLSGQEYNSPLHF
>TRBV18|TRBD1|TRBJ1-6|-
TGTGCCAGCTCACCGAGCGGGACAGGGAGTTCACCCCTCCACTTT
CASSPSGTGSSPLHF
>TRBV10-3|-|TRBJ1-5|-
TGTGCCATCAGTGATGGAAGGAGGGGCAATCAGCCCCAGCATTTT
CAISDGRRGNQPQHF
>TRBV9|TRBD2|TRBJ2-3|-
TGTGCCAGCAGCGTAGGATGGGGACTAAACCCCACAGATACGCAGTATTTT
CASSVGWGLNPTDTQYF
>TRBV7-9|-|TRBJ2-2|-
TGTGCCAGCAGCTTAGCTTCAGCGGTGAACACCGGGGAGCTGTTTTTT
CASSLASAVNTGELFF
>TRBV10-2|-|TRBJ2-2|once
TGCGCCAGCAGTGACGGGACAGATTTTCTGGGGGGCACCGGGGAGCTGTTTTTT
CASSDGTDFLGGTGELFF
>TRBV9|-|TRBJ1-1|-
TGTGCCAGCAGCCAGGAGGGTGCTGAAGCTTTCTTT
CASSQEGAEAFF
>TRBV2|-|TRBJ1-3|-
TGTGCCAGCAGTGAAAAACCAGGAGGAAACACCATATATTTT
CASSEKPGGNTIYF
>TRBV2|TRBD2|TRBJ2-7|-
TGTGCCAGCAGTGAAAGGCTAGCGGGGGGGGTCTCCTACGAGCAGTACTTC
CASSERLAGGVSYEQYF
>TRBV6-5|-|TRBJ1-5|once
TGTGCCAGCAGCTCCAGGGGAGGGAGCAATCAGCCCCAGCATTTT
CASSSRGGSNQPQHF
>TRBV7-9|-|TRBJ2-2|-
TGTGCCAGCAGCTTAGCACGGGGGTCTGACACCGGGGAGCTGTTTTTT
CASSLARGSDTGELFF
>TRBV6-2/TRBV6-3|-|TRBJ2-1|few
TGTGCCAGCAGTTACGGAGAAACAGGAGAGCAGTTCTTC
CASSYGETGEQFF
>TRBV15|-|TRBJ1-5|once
TGTGCCACCAGGCCTACAGGGAGGGTATTTAGCAATCAGCCCCAGCATTTT
CATRPTGRVFSNQPQHF
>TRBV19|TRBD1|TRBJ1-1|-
TGTGCCAGTAGTCAGGGGGCAAAGTCTGAAGCTTTCTTT
CASSQGAKSEAFF
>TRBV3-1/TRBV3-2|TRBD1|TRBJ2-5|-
TGTGCCAGCAGCCAAGATATTGGGCGGACAGGGTCAAACCAAGAGACCCAGTACTTC
CASSQDIGRTGSNQETQYF
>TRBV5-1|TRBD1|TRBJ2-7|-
TGCGCCAGCAGCTTGGCCGGGACAGGGCTCTACGAGCAGTACTTC
CASSLAGTGLYEQYF
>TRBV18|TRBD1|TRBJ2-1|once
TGTGCCAGCTCACCCCGGGACAGAATCTCCTACAATGAGCAGTTCTTC
CASSPRDRISYNEQFF